This TCR beta chain was observed in a study of blood T cells in healthy people across ages. Primed by a sample-barcoded 5' primer and a J-beta primer mix, a second PCR proceeded for 7 to 11 cycles. In TCRdb, the 5' RACE reads were re-called with MiXCR into one record per CDR3 protein. The top ten clones hold 10% of a sample with about 840,000 distinct CDR3 sequences, just under 30% of them seen once. This clonotype was picked up a small number of times. This sample also appeared in a second study, on T cells of mothers and their children.

This receptor was identified in a woman aged 35 to 49 in good health. The source material was blood.

As DNA, the CDR3 is TGTGCCACCAGCGGCCCCCGGGCGAATGAAAAACTGTTTTTT. Translation: CATSGPRANEKLFF. The V and J genes are TRBV15 and TRBJ1-4; unclear D gene. Looked up from germline, CDR1 is LNHNV and CDR2 is YYDKDF (reference sequence). The CDR3 has 14 residues. The germline V and J ends were trimmed by 5 bases and 5 bases, with 12 bases remaining between them.